This T cell receptor (beta chain) was retrieved from a study of T-cell reconstitution after alpha-beta-depleted transplantation in children. Construction of the TCRbeta library involved unique molecular identifiers. Each CDR3 protein is one row after TCRdb ran MiXCR on the PCR reads. The repertoire holds about 98,000 distinct CDR3 sequences, with roughly 7.6% as singletons. Germline-derived CDR1 and CDR2 are SGHRS and YFSETQ. This CDR3 contains 14 residues. V was pared by 4 bases and J by 8 bases, with 7 bases of the junction left unmatched. Overall study findings and caveats: Where alpha-beta T cells came from about two months after transplant was reportedly several hundred expanded graft clones. T-cell numbers and diversity, one year after transplant, stemmed largely from T cells that were newly produced. Day-60 TCRbeta diversity that was high in some patients was derived from surviving recipient T cells and thymic progenitors.

This clonotype was seen at least ten times. What it binds is unknown. The V and J genes are TRBV5-1 and TRBJ2-1, with TRBD2 matching over 9 bases. The source material was PBMCs, sampled before TCRalphabeta/CD19-depleted stem cell transplant. This clonotype was obtained from a boy aged 2 to 10 with acute lymphoblastic leukemia, due to receive a stem cell transplant. CDR3 amino acids: CASSLAGRTDEQFF. The DNA for the CDR3 is TGCGCCAGCAGCCTAGCGGGGAGGACGGATGAGCAGTTCTTC.